These T cell receptor beta chains were read from a single sample in a study of blood T cell repertoires in COVID-19. Data came from immunoSEQ multiplex PCR; TCRdb stores just in-frame clones and leaves some out. Altogether around 130,000 clones are present, approximately 90% being singletons, with the ten largest covering approximately 2.5%. Sequencing input: peripheral blood. The receptors derive from a human donor with COVID-19, enrolled during active disease. The donor label of this sample is uncertain. The CDR3 runs from the conserved cysteine through the conserved F or W. D genes are given only for firm matches. The size of a clone is reported for some rows only, either as once, few or many, or as a class for expanded clones.

J: TRBJ2-7; size: -; V: TRBV11-3; D: -; DNA: TGTGCCAGCAGCTTATACACAGGAGACTACGAGCAGTACTTC; CDR3: CASSLYTGDYEQYF
J: TRBJ2-5; size: -; V: TRBV13; D: TRBD2; DNA: TGTGCCAGCAGCTTATGGAGCGGGGAAGAGACCCAGTACTTC; CDR3: CASSLWSGEETQYF
J: TRBJ1-3; size: -; V: TRBV10-3; D: TRBD1; DNA: TGTGCCATCACGGACAGGGGGACCATCTCTGGAAACACCATATATTTT; CDR3: CAITDRGTISGNTIYF
J: TRBJ1-2; size: -; V: TRBV29-1; D: -; DNA: TGCAGCTTCGAGGAGGATAACTATGGCTACACCTTC; CDR3: CSFEEDNYGYTF
J: TRBJ1-3; size: few; V: TRBV10-3; D: TRBD1; DNA: TGTGCCATCAGTGAGCTGACAGGGTCTGGAAACACCATATATTTT; CDR3: CAISELTGSGNTIYF
J: TRBJ1-5; size: -; V: TRBV15; D: -; DNA: TGTGCCACCAGCAGAGCTCACGGGGATGGCAATCAGCCCCAGCATTTT; CDR3: CATSRAHGDGNQPQHF
J: TRBJ1-2; size: -; V: TRBV10-2; D: TRBD1; DNA: TGCGCCAGCAGCGGACAGGGAAGTAACTATGGCTACACCTTC; CDR3: CASSGQGSNYGYTF
J: TRBJ1-2; size: -; V: TRBV5-1; D: -; DNA: TGCGCCAGCAGCTTTCAGACAGACTCAGGATCCTATGGCTACACCTTC; CDR3: CASSFQTDSGSYGYTF
J: TRBJ1-6; size: -; V: TRBV4-1; D: -; DNA: TGCGCCAGCAGCCAAGTGGGGGCTTCACCCCTCCACTTT; CDR3: CASSQVGASPLHF
J: TRBJ2-7; size: -; V: TRBV10-2; D: TRBD2; DNA: TGCGCCAGCACCCCGGGGGGCTACGAGCAGTACTTC; CDR3: CASTPGGYEQYF
J: TRBJ2-2; size: -; V: TRBV6-5; D: TRBD1; DNA: TGTGCCAGCAGTTACACAGACAGGGGGCTGGACGGGGAGCTGTTTTTT; CDR3: CASSYTDRGLDGELFF
J: TRBJ2-5; size: -; V: TRBV5-5; D: -; DNA: TGTGCCAGCAGTCCTAGGGGGAACCAAGAGACCCAGTACTTC; CDR3: CASSPRGNQETQYF
J: TRBJ2-7; size: -; V: TRBV7-9; D: TRBD1; DNA: TGTGCCAGCAGCCGTCCGGGACAGGGGGTTTACGAGCAGTACTTC; CDR3: CASSRPGQGVYEQYF
J: TRBJ2-1; size: once; V: TRBV7-3; D: -; DNA: TGTGCCAGCAGTCCCTTTGGATCCGGAGTTTCAAGTGAGCAGTTCTTC; CDR3: CASSPFGSGVSSEQFF
J: TRBJ2-1; size: -; V: TRBV12-3/TRBV12-4; D: TRBD1; DNA: TGTGCCAGCAGTTTAAAGGGGGCTTCCCAGTTCTTC; CDR3: CASSLKGASQFF
J: TRBJ2-7; size: -; V: TRBV19; D: TRBD1; DNA: TGTGCCAGTAGTCCCGGGACAGGGGGATCATACGAGCAGTACTTC; CDR3: CASSPGTGGSYEQYF
J: TRBJ1-2; size: few; V: TRBV4-1; D: -; DNA: TGCGCCAGCAGCCATCCGGGAACGGTCTCCAAGGGTTCTAACTATGGCTACACCTTC; CDR3: CASSHPGTVSKGSNYGYTF
J: TRBJ1-4; size: -; V: TRBV5-6; D: -; DNA: TGTGCCAGCAGCTTCGACGGGTTTGGCTCAGCTAATGAAAAACTGTTTTTT; CDR3: CASSFDGFGSANEKLFF
J: TRBJ1-1; size: -; V: TRBV30; D: TRBD1; DNA: TGTGCCTGTATTCGACAGGGCCTCTTTATGAACACTGAAGCTTTCTTT; CDR3: CACIRQGLFMNTEAFF
J: TRBJ1-2; size: -; V: TRBV6-6; D: -; DNA: TGTGCCAGCAGTTCATCCGGGACACCGAGTAACTATGGCTACACCTTC; CDR3: CASSSSGTPSNYGYTF
J: TRBJ2-2; size: few; V: TRBV18; D: -; DNA: TGTGCCAGCTCACCGAGGGCAGGGGACACCGGGGAGCTGTTTTTT; CDR3: CASSPRAGDTGELFF
J: TRBJ1-5; size: -; V: TRBV7-8; D: -; DNA: TGTGCCAGCAGCTTTCAGGGAGGCCAGCCCCAGCATTTT; CDR3: CASSFQGGQPQHF
J: TRBJ2-7; size: -; V: TRBV3-1/TRBV3-2; D: -; DNA: TGTGCCAGCAGCCTCGGAGGGGTCGAGCAGTACTTC; CDR3: CASSLGGVEQYF
J: TRBJ1-2; size: -; V: TRBV2; D: TRBD1; DNA: TGTGCCAGCAGAGTGGACAGGGGGCATTTTGGCTATGGCTACACCTTC; CDR3: CASRVDRGHFGYGYTF